This T cell receptor beta chain appears in the sequencing data of a study of vaccination and CD4 T cells after COVID-19. Study overall: The study collected post-vaccine samples a median approximately 70 days after dose two, with a range of 14 to 241. Stimulation of cells relied on overlapping spike peptides derived from SARS-CoV-2, HCoV-NL63, HCoV-OC43 and HCoV-229E. Study results and limitations: The researchers studied relatively few convalescent patients and omitted early post-infection timepoints.

Treatment given: approximately nine-day PBMC culture with coronavirus spike peptide pools or control peptides (ViraFEST assay). Cultured CD4+ T cell DNA underwent sequencing with the Oncomine TCR Beta short-read assay. The genomic DNA was obtained from cultured CD4+ T cells by extraction with the QIAamp micro DNA kit. TCRdb analysed the PCR reads with MiXCR anew, one entry per CDR3 protein. Altogether around 12,000 distinct CDR3 sequences are present, under 35% being singletons, with the ten largest covering roughly 35%. CDR1 is DFQATT, CDR2 SNEGSKA, per germline (reference sequence). With 4 bases removed from V and 2 bases from J, the gap between germline ends came to 16 bases. The length of the CDR3 is 15 residues. Turning to this clonotype: The target antigen is unknown.

This clonotype was sampled from a human donor who received a COVID-19 vaccine. The gene calls are TRBV20-1 and TRBJ2-3; D is perhaps TRBD2 (7 bases). The sequencing here drew on CD4+ T cells from blood, cultured in vitro, taken before SARS-CoV-2 vaccination. CDR3 sequence reads: CSAKKGGLNTDTQYF. The CDR3 DNA sequence: TGCAGTGCTAAGAAGGGGGGGCTGAACACAGATACGCAGTATTTT.